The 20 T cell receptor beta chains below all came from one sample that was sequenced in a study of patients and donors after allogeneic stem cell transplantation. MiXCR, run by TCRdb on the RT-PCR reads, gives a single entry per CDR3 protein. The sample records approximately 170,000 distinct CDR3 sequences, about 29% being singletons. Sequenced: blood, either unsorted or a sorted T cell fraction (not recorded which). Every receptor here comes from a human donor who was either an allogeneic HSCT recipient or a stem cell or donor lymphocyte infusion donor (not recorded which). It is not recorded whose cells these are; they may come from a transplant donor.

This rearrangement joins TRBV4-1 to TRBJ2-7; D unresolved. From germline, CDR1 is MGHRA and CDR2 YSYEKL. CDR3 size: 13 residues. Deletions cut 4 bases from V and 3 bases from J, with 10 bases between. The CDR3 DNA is TGCGCCAGCAGCCTCCGACCAATCTACGAGCAGTACTTC. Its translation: CASSLRPIYEQYF.

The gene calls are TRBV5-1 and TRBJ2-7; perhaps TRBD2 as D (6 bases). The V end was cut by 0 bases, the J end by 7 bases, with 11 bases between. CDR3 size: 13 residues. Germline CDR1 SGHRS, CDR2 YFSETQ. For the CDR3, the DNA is TGCGCCAGCAGCTTGGCGGGAGAGGGTGAGCAGTACTTC. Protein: CASSLAGEGEQYF.

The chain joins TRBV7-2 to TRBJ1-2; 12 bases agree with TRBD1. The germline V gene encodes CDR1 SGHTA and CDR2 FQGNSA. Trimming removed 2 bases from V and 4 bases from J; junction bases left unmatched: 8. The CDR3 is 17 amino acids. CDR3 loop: CASSLWGTGGGGYGYTF. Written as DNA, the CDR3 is TGTGCCAGCAGCTTATGGGGGACAGGGGGCGGAGGCTATGGCTACACCTTC.

CDR3 coding DNA: TGTGCCAGCAGCGTAGGACGGACCACTGAAGCTTTCTTT. This encodes CASSVGRTTEAFF. The chain employs TRBV9 and TRBJ1-1; D unclear. Trimming left V 0 bases short and J 4 bases short, with 7 bases between. This CDR3 spans 13 amino acids. CDR1 is SGDLS and CDR2 is YYNGEE in the germline V gene.

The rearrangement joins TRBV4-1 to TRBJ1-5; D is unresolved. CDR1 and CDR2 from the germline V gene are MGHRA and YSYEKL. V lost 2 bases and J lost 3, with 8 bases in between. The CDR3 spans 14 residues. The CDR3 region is CASSQSVSNQPQHF. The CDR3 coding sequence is TGCGCCAGCAGCCAATCAGTCTCCAATCAGCCCCAGCATTTT.

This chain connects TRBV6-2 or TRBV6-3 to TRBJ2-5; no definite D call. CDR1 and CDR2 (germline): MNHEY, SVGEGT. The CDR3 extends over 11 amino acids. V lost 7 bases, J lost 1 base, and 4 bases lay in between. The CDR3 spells CASTLQETQYF. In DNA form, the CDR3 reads TGTGCCAGCACCCTCCAAGAGACCCAGTACTTC.

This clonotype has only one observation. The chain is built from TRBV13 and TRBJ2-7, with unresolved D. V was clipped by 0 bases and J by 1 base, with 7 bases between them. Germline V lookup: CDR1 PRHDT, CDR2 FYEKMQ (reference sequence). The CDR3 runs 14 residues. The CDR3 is CASSLGDESYEQYF. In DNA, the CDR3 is TGTGCCAGCAGCTTAGGCGACGAATCCTACGAGCAGTACTTC.

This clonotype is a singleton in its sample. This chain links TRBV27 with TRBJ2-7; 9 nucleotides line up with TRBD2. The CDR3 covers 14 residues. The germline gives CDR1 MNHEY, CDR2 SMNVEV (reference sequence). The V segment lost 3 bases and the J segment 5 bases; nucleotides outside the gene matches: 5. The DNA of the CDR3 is TGTGCCAGCAGTTTGCTTAGCGGGAGAGACGAGCAGTACTTC. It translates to CASSLLSGRDEQYF.

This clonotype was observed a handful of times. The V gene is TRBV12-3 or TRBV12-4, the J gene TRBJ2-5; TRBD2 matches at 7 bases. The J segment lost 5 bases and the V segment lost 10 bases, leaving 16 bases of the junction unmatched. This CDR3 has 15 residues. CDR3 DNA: TGTGCCACCGCTCCAGGGAGGGCAGGGAGCGAGACCCAGTACTTC. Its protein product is CATAPGRAGSETQYF.

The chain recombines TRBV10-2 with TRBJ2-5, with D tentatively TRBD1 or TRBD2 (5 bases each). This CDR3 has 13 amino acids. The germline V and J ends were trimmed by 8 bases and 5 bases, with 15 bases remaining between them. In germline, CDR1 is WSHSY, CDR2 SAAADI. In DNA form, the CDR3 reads TGCGCCAGCTGGGACGCCCCAAGGGAGACCCAGTACTTC. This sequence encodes CASWDAPRETQYF.

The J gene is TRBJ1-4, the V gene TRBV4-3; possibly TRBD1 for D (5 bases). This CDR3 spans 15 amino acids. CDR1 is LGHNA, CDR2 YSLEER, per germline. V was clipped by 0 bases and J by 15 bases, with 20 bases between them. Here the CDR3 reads CASSQDPQGVQKVFF. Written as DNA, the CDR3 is TGCGCCAGCAGCCAAGATCCCCAAGGGGTTCAAAAGGTGTTTTTT.

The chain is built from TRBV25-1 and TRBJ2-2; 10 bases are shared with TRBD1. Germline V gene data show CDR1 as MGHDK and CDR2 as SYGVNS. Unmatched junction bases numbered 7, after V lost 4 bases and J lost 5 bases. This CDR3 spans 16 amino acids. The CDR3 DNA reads TGTGCCAGCAGTGTTTTGGGACAGGGGAGTACCGGGGAGCTGTTTTTT. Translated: CASSVLGQGSTGELFF. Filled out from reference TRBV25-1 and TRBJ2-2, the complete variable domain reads EADIYQTPRYLVIGTGKKITLECSQTMGHDKMYWYQQDPGMELHLIHYSYGVNSTEKGDLSSESTVSRIRTEHFPLTLESARPSHTSQYLCASSVLGQGSTGELFFGEGSRLTVL.

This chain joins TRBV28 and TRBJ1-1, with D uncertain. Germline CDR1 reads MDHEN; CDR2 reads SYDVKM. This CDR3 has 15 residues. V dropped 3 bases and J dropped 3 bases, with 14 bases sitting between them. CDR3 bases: TGTGCCAGCAGTTTGCCGGGGAGGATGGACACTGAAGCTTTCTTT. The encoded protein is CASSLPGRMDTEAFF.

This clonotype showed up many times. CDR3 nucleotide sequence: TGTGCCAGCAGCCTCTTACGGGGGACAGGGAGAACTGAAGCTTTCTTT. It yields the protein CASSLLRGTGRTEAFF. The chain combines TRBV28 with TRBJ1-1, with 9 bases matching TRBD1. Trimming took 6 bases from V and 5 from J; bases not matched to a gene: 13. Germline CDR1 is MDHEN and CDR2 is SYDVKM. There are 16 residues in the CDR3.

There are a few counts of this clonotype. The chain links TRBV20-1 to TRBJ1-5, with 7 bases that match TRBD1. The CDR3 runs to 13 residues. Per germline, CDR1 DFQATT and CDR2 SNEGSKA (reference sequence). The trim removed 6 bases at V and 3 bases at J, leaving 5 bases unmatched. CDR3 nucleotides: TGCAGTGCCTTGACAGGGCCCAATCAGCCCCAGCATTTT. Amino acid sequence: CSALTGPNQPQHF.

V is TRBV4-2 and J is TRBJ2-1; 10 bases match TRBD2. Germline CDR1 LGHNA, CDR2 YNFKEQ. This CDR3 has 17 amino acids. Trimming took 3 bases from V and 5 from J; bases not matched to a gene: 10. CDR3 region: CASSHEKGLALNNEQFF. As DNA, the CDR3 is TGTGCCAGCAGCCATGAGAAGGGACTAGCGTTAAACAATGAGCAGTTCTTC.

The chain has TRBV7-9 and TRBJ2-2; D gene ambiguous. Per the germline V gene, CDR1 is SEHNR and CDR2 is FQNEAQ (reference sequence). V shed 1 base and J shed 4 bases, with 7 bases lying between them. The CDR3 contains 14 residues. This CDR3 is CASSLGRPTGELFF. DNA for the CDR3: TGTGCCAGCAGCTTAGGCAGACCCACCGGGGAGCTGTTTTTT.

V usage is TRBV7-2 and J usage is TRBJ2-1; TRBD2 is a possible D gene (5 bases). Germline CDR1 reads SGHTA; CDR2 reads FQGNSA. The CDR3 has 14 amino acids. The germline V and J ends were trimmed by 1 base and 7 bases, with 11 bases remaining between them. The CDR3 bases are TGTGCCAGCAGCTTAGTTTACGGGAAGAATGAGCAGTTCTTC. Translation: CASSLVYGKNEQFF.

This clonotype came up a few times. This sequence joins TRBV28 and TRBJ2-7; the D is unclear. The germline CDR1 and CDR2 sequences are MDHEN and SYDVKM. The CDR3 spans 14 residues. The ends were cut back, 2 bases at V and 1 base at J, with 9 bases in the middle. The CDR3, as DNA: TGTGCCAGCAGTTTACACACGGATTCCTACGAGCAGTACTTC. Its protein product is CASSLHTDSYEQYF.

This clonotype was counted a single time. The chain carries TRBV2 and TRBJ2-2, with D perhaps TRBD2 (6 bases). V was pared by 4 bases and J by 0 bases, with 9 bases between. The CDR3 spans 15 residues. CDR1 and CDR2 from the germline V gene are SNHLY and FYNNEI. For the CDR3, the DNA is TGTGCCAGCAGTGGACTAGTGGCGAACACCGGGGAGCTGTTTTTT. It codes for CASSGLVANTGELFF.